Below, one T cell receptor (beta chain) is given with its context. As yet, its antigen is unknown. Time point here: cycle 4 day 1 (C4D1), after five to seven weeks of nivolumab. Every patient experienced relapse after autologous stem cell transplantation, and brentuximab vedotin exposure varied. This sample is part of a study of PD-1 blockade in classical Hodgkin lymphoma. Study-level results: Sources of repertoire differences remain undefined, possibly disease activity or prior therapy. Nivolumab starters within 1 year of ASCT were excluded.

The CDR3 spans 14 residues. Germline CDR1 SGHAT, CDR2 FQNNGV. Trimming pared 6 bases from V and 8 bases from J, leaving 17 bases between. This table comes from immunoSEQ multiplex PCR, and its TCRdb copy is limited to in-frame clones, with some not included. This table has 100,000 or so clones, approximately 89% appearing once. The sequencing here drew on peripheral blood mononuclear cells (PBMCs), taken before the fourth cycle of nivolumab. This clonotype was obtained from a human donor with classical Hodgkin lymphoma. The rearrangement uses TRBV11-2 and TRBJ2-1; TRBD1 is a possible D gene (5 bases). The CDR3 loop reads CASSLDSPRDEQFF. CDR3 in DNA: TGTGCCAGCAGTCTTGACAGCCCTAGGGATGAGCAGTTCTTC.